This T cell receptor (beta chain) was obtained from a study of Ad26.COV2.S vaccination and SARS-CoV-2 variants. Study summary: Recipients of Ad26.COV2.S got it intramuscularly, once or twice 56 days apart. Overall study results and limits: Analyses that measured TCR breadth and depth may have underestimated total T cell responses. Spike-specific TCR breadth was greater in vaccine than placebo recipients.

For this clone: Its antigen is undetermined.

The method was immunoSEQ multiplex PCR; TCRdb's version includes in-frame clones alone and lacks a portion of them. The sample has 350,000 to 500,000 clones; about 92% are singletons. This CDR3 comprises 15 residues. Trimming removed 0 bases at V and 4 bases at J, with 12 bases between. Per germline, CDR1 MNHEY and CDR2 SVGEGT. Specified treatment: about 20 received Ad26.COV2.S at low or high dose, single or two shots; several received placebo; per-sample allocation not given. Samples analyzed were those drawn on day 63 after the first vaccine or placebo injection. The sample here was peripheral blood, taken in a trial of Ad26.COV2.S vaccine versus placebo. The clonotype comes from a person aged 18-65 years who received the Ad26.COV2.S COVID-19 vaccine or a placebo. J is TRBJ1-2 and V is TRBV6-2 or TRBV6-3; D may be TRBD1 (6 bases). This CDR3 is CASSYSTGQSYGYTF. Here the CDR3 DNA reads TGTGCCAGCAGTTACTCGACAGGACAGAGCTATGGCTACACCTTC.